One T cell receptor beta chain is described in this entry. Antigen specificity is unknown. Here immunoSEQ multiplex PCR was the method, and the copy in TCRdb shows in-frame clones only, minus some. The sample lists tens of thousands of clones; approximately 88% were seen once. The data were obtained in a study of T cell responses to AZD1222 COVID-19 vaccine. The V segment lost 5 bases and the J segment 5 bases; nucleotides outside the gene matches: 5. Per germline, CDR1 SGHRS and CDR2 YFSETQ. The CDR3 is 14 amino acids. Whole-study findings and limits: Among those given AZD1222, only 6 or 7 were seropositive at baseline. Nearly half of unique spike-specific TCRs reportedly avoided B.1.351 and B.1.1.7 mutated regions. There were vaccine-associated CD4 TCRs across spike, dominant at 160-218 and 743-854. Without day 14 samples, only post-peak T cell repertoires were studied.

The J gene is TRBJ2-7, the V gene TRBV5-1; TRBD1 matches at 12 bases. The sequence was collected from an adult who received the AZD1222 COVID-19 vaccine. The sample consisted of peripheral blood, taken 28 days after the second AZD1222 dose. CDR3 region: CASRVGQGANEQYF. The CDR3 DNA sequence: TGCGCCAGCAGGGTGGGACAGGGGGCGAACGAGCAGTACTTC.